The clone carrying this T cell receptor (beta chain) was detected only a few times. What it binds is not known. The data are from a study of T-cell reconstitution after alpha-beta-depleted transplantation in children. Preparation of the TCRbeta library involved a method that used unique molecular identifiers. TCRdb reprocessed the PCR reads with MiXCR, giving one entry per CDR3 protein. The table records about 830,000 distinct CDR3 sequences, about 16% of them present only once. Study results and caveats: Recipient T cells and thymic progenitors that survived were the source of the high TCRbeta diversity seen at day 60 in some patients. Diversity and T-cell counts at one year after transplant derived mostly from new T cells. It was reported that alpha-beta T cells came from several hundred expanded graft clones (about two months after transplant).

The length of the CDR3 is 12 residues. V shed 0 bases, J shed 15 bases, and the junction held 5 bases outside the gene matches. Germline values: CDR1 LNHNV, CDR2 YYDKDF (reference sequence). This sequence originates from a male patient aged 10 to 17 who had a stem cell transplant for acute lymphoblastic leukemia, so the T cells may come from the graft donor. The source material was PBMCs, mostly from graft donor cells, sampled 360 days after TCRalphabeta/CD19-depleted stem cell transplant. This chain uses TRBV15 with TRBJ2-4; TRBD2 matches 7 bases. CDR3: CATSRDRDYRYF. CDR3 DNA sequence: TGTGCCACCAGCAGAGATCGGGACTACCGGTACTTC.